This T cell receptor beta chain was documented in a study of blood T cell repertoires in COVID-19. Germline V gene data show CDR1 as SGHTA and CDR2 as FQGTGA. The CDR3 runs to 14 residues. V dropped 5 bases and J dropped 5 bases, with 10 bases sitting between them. This clone turned up a few times. Clones were read by immunoSEQ multiplex PCR, and TCRdb kept only the in-frame ones, dropping some. In the table there are 10,000 or so clones, roughly 83% of which are singletons. This clonotype originated in a human donor in a cohort sampled during active COVID-19. The chain is built from TRBV7-3 and TRBJ1-6; D is possibly TRBD1 (5 bases). The specimen sequenced was peripheral blood. The CDR3 sequence: CASSLWGNNSPLHF. The CDR3 DNA sequence: TGTGCCAGCAGCCTCTGGGGCAATAATTCACCCCTCCACTTT.